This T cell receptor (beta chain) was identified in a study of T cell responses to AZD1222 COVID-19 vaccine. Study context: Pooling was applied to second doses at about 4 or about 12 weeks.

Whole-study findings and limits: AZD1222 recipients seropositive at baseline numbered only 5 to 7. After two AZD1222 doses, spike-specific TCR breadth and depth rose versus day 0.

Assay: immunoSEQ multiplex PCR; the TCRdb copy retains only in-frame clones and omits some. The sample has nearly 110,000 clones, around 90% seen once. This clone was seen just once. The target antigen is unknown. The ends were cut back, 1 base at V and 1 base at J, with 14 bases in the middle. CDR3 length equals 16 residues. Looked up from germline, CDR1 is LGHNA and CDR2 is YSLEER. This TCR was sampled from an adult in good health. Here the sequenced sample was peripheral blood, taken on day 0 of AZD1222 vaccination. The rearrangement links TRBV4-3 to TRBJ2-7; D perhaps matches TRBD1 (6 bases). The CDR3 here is CASSQGALDRSYEQYF. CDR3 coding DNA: TGCGCCAGCAGCCAAGGAGCTCTGGACAGATCCTACGAGCAGTACTTC.